This entry concerns a single T cell receptor (beta chain). The CDR3 totals 15 residues. The V gene end was trimmed by 8 bases and the J gene end by 4 bases; junction bases not matched to a gene: 6. The germline CDR1 and CDR2 sequences are SGHVS and FNYEAQ. The sample belongs to a study of technical replicates of blood from several donors. Clones were sequenced by immunoSEQ multiplex PCR, and TCRdb holds only the in-frame ones, with some missing. The sample contains tens of thousands of clones, 85% to 90% of which appear only once. Sequences were obtained from PBMCs. This chain joins TRBV7-6 and TRBJ2-1, with TRBD2 matching 12 bases. This receptor was taken from a human donor in good health. Some clones in this sample may be carry-over from other donors' samples. The CDR3, as DNA: TGTGCCAGCTCGGGAGGACTAGCGGGATACAATGAGCAGTTCTTC. This codes for CASSGGLAGYNEQFF.